This passage covers 32 T cell receptor beta chains from one sample sequenced in a study of T cell responses to AZD1222 COVID-19 vaccine. Repertoires were generated with immunoSEQ multiplex PCR, while TCRdb's copy carries only in-frame clones and drops some. There are 99,000 or so clones in the sample; more than 75% occur only once, and 2% to 3% lies in the top ten. The sample in question was peripheral blood, obtained on day 0 of AZD1222 vaccination. The receptor source for this set is an adult in good health.

The V and J genes are TRBV28 and TRBJ1-2, with 7 nucleotides matching TRBD1. The germline V gene has CDR1 MDHEN and CDR2 SYDVKM. CDR3 length equals 10 residues. The V and J ends lost 4 bases and 14 bases, in that order; junction bases with no gene match: 4. CDR3 sequence (DNA): TGTGCCAGCAGTTCGGGACAGCTTACCTTC. This codes for CASSSGQLTF.

This chain links TRBV7-9 with TRBJ1-6, with D uncertain. With 11 bases removed from V and 5 bases from J, the gap between germline ends came to 10 bases. This CDR3 region has 12 residues. Germline V gene sequence: CDR1 SEHNR, CDR2 FQNEAQ (reference sequence). CDR3 sequence (DNA): TGTGCCGGTGGCATAGATAATTCACCCCTCCACTTT. The encoded protein is CAGGIDNSPLHF.

The chain has TRBV9 and TRBJ1-5, with 12 bases fitting TRBD1. With V trimmed by 5 bases and J by 7 bases, 4 bases remained unmatched. This CDR3 region has 14 residues. Germline V gene data show CDR1 as SGDLS and CDR2 as YYNGEE. The CDR3 reads CASSSGTGGQPQHF. CDR3 bases: TGTGCCAGCAGTTCCGGGACAGGGGGCCAGCCCCAGCATTTT.

The chain carries TRBV7-3 and TRBJ1-5; D not certain. Germline V gene lookup returns CDR1 SGHTA and CDR2 FQGTGA. The CDR3 consists of 13 residues. Trimming cost V 1 base and J 7 bases, with 8 bases left between them. The CDR3 is CASSLSVGQPQHF. CDR3 DNA sequence: TGTGCCAGCAGCTTAAGCGTCGGGCAGCCCCAGCATTTT.

The rearrangement joins TRBV11-2 to TRBJ2-6, with D uncertain. There are 17 residues in the CDR3. V lost 5 bases to trimming and J lost 0 bases, with 14 bases between them. From germline, CDR1 is SGHAT and CDR2 FQNNGV. The CDR3 here is CASSPQLSFSGANVLTF. The CDR3, as DNA: TGTGCCAGCAGCCCACAGCTATCCTTCTCTGGGGCCAACGTCCTGACTTTC. Together with reference TRBV11-2 and TRBJ2-6, the CDR3 gives the full variable domain: EAGVAQSPRYKIIEKRQSVAFWCNPISGHATLYWYQQILGQGPKLLIQFQNNGVVDDSQLPKDRFSAERLKGVDSTLKIQPAKLEDSAVYLCASSPQLSFSGANVLTFGAGSRLTVL.

The rearrangement uses TRBV7-2 and TRBJ1-6; D remains ambiguous. The CDR3 has 12 residues. V lost 1 base to trimming and J lost 9 bases, with 4 bases between them. CDR1 and CDR2 from the germline V gene are SGHTA and FQGNSA. The CDR3 nucleotides are TGTGCCAGCAGCTTAGAGCGTTCACCCCTCCACTTT. Protein sequence: CASSLERSPLHF.

V and J are TRBV7-9 and TRBJ1-6, with TRBD1 matching 8 bases. CDR1 and CDR2 (germline): SEHNR, FQNEAQ (reference sequence). The V gene end was trimmed by 5 bases and the J gene end by 6 bases; junction bases not matched to a gene: 9. There are 16 residues in the CDR3. CDR3 nucleotides: TGTGCCAGCAGCCACCAGCGGACAGGGAGTAATTCACCCCTCCACTTT. It codes for CASSHQRTGSNSPLHF.

Only one count was recorded for this clone. This chain connects TRBV2 to TRBJ2-1; possibly TRBD1 or TRBD2 for D (6 bases each). The CDR3 spans 14 residues. Looked up from germline, CDR1 is SNHLY and CDR2 is FYNNEI. Trimming shortened V by 10 bases and J by 4 bases, and 17 bases separated the two germline ends. The CDR3 spells CANRRGQEYNEQFF. The CDR3 bases are TGTGCCAACCGGAGGGGACAAGAATACAATGAGCAGTTCTTC.

V and J are TRBV3-1 (or the pseudogene TRBV3-2) and TRBJ1-2; D gene unclear. Per the germline V gene, CDR1 is LGHDT and CDR2 is YNNKEL (reference sequence). There are 14 residues in the CDR3. The germline V and J ends were trimmed by 2 bases and 7 bases, with 14 bases remaining between them. The DNA of the CDR3 is TGTGCCAGCAGCCAATCGTCCCATGATGGTGGCTACACCTTC. Its protein product is CASSQSSHDGGYTF.

The rearrangement joins TRBV5-1 to TRBJ1-1; perhaps TRBD1 as D (6 bases). V was clipped by 4 bases and J by 1 base, with 8 bases between them. This CDR3 has 13 amino acids. Germline lookup yields CDR1 SGHRS and CDR2 YFSETQ. CDR3 DNA: TGCGCCAGCAGCGGACAGACGAACACTGAAGCTTTCTTT. Protein: CASSGQTNTEAFF.

This chain links TRBV2 with TRBJ2-5, with a possible D match to TRBD2 (6 bases). The germline CDR1 and CDR2 sequences are SNHLY and FYNNEI. The CDR3 contains 18 residues. Trimming shortened V by 4 bases and J by 4 bases, and 25 bases separated the two germline ends. DNA of the CDR3: TGTGCCAGCAGTGGAAATAGCGGATGGGTTTCCCCGGTAGAGACCCAGTACTTC. The encoded protein is CASSGNSGWVSPVETQYF. Combining the CDR3 with reference TRBV2 and TRBJ2-5 gives the whole variable domain EPEVTQTPSHQVTQMGQEVILRCVPISNHLYFYWYRQILGQKVEFLVSFYNNEISEKSEIFDDQFSVERPDGSNFTLKIRSTKLEDSAMYFCASSGNSGWVSPVETQYFGPGTRLLVL.

The chain couples TRBV4-1 to TRBJ2-3; TRBD2 aligns across 9 bases. V lost 0 bases, J lost 6 bases, and 7 bases stayed unmatched. This CDR3 is built from 16 residues. CDR1 is MGHRA, CDR2 YSYEKL, per germline. The CDR3 sequence is CASSQEDPGTSDTQYF. In DNA form, the CDR3 reads TGCGCCAGCAGCCAAGAGGACCCCGGGACTAGCGATACGCAGTATTTT.

The V and J genes are TRBV6-2 or TRBV6-3 and TRBJ1-1, with D possibly matching TRBD1 (6 bases). Trimming cost V 4 bases and J 4 bases, with 13 bases left between them. Germline-derived CDR1 and CDR2 are MNHEY and SVGEGT. The CDR3 runs to 14 residues. CDR3 residues: CASSSMGAGTEAFF. The CDR3 bases are TGTGCCAGCAGTTCCATGGGGGCGGGCACTGAAGCTTTCTTT.

This chain links TRBV19 with TRBJ2-1; 10 positions match TRBD2. Trimming at V came to 2 bases and at J to 4 bases, leaving 8 bases not matched to a gene. Germline V gene sequence: CDR1 LNHDA, CDR2 SQIVND (reference sequence). This CDR3 region has 17 residues. CDR3 loop: CASSIRRLAGLYNEQFF. DNA for the CDR3: TGTGCCAGTAGTATAAGGCGACTAGCGGGTCTTTACAATGAGCAGTTCTTC.

V is TRBV5-8 and J is TRBJ2-5; 9 nucleotides agree with TRBD1. CDR3 length equals 17 residues. V gave up 5 bases and J gave up 6 bases; unmatched junction bases: 17. Germline V CDR1 and CDR2: SGHTS, YDEGEE. This chain's CDR3 is CASRPNWGDRERKTQYF. The CDR3 coding sequence is TGTGCCAGCAGACCAAACTGGGGGGACAGGGAAAGGAAGACCCAGTACTTC.

The V and J genes are TRBV7-2 and TRBJ2-1; D call uncertain. V gave up 1 base and J gave up 5 bases, with 9 bases separating them. Germline V gene lookup returns CDR1 SGHTA and CDR2 FQGNSA. This CDR3 is built from 14 residues. This CDR3 is CASSLGSGNNEQFF. Written as DNA, the CDR3 is TGTGCCAGCAGCTTAGGATCAGGTAACAATGAGCAGTTCTTC.

The chain carries TRBV2 and TRBJ2-5; TRBD2 matches at 8 bases. In germline, CDR1 is SNHLY, CDR2 FYNNEI. This CDR3 is 13 amino acids long. J gave up 3 bases and V 8 bases, and 5 bases lay outside the gene matches. The CDR3 DNA sequence: TGTGCCAGCGGAGCGGGAGAAAAAGAGACCCAGTACTTC. Its translation is CASGAGEKETQYF.

The rearrangement uses TRBV11-2 and TRBJ2-1; a weak D match, TRBD2 (5 bases). The CDR3 length is 14 residues. The germline V gene encodes CDR1 SGHAT and CDR2 FQNNGV. V lost 4 bases, J lost 5 bases, and 12 bases lay in between. The CDR3: CASSYTGFDNEQFF. As DNA, the CDR3 is TGTGCCAGCAGCTACACGGGGTTCGACAATGAGCAGTTCTTC.

This clone has only a few counts. The genes are TRBV4-3 and TRBJ2-2, with D possibly called TRBD1 or TRBD2 (5 bases each). This CDR3 region has 17 residues. CDR1 LGHNA and CDR2 YSLEER come from the germline V gene. The ends were cut back, 0 bases at V and 8 bases at J, with 19 bases in the middle. CDR3 sequence: CASSQDGGIRGMGELFF. CDR3 DNA: TGCGCCAGCAGCCAAGATGGGGGTATAAGGGGAATGGGGGAGCTGTTTTTT.

The V gene is TRBV24-1, the J gene TRBJ2-1, with D possibly matching TRBD2 (6 bases). Germline loops: CDR1 KGHDR, CDR2 SFDVKD. V lost 1 base and J lost 15, with 15 bases in between. This CDR3 is built from 13 residues. The CDR3 loop reads CATSDFGDSVRFF. CDR3 DNA sequence: TGTGCCACCAGTGATTTCGGGGACTCGGTGAGGTTCTTC.

J is TRBJ1-2 and V is TRBV6-4; D possibly corresponds to TRBD1 (5 bases). The V end lost 7 bases, the J end lost 6 bases, and 18 bases lay between the germline ends. The CDR3 runs 14 residues. Germline V lookup: CDR1 MRHNA, CDR2 SNTAGT. CDR3: CASTRGDPGDGYTF. DNA for the CDR3: TGTGCCAGCACCAGAGGGGACCCGGGAGATGGCTACACCTTC.

The J gene is TRBJ2-2, the V gene TRBV5-4; 10 bases are a match to TRBD2. Germline values: CDR1 SGHNT, CDR2 YYREEE (reference sequence). V shed 1 base, J shed 4 bases, and the junction held 4 bases outside the gene matches. The CDR3 has 16 residues. This CDR3 reads CASSLRSSGGTGELFF. The CDR3 region has the DNA TGTGCCAGCAGCTTGAGGTCTAGCGGGGGCACCGGGGAGCTGTTTTTT.

The V call is TRBV5-4, the J call TRBJ2-4; weak D call: TRBD1 (6 bases). Trimming cost V 0 bases and J 0 bases, with 13 bases left between them. CDR3 length equals 17 residues. Germline CDR1 and CDR2: SGHNT and YYREEE (reference sequence). CDR3 loop: CASSLGPGQKAKNIQYF. The CDR3 bases are TGTGCCAGCAGCTTGGGACCGGGACAAAAAGCCAAAAACATTCAGTACTTC.

The gene calls are TRBV11-2 and TRBJ1-3, with D unclear. V was shortened by 4 bases and J by 2 bases, with 9 bases between the two germline ends. The CDR3 loop spans 14 amino acids. CDR1 and CDR2 from the germline V gene are SGHAT and FQNNGV. This CDR3 is CASSSRGAGNTIYF. In DNA, the CDR3 is TGTGCCAGCAGCTCTCGGGGAGCTGGAAACACCATATATTTT.

The J gene is TRBJ2-1, the V gene TRBV29-1, with 9 bases identical to TRBD2. This CDR3 region has 14 residues. With V trimmed by 3 bases and J by 4 bases, 4 bases remained unmatched. The germline V gene encodes CDR1 SQVTM and CDR2 ANQGSEA. The CDR3 nucleotides read TGCAGCGTTGACTTGACTAGCGGATACAATGAGCAGTTCTTC. Protein: CSVDLTSGYNEQFF.

The V and J genes are TRBV7-2 and TRBJ1-1; 10 nucleotides align to TRBD1. This CDR3 has 14 residues. Germline V gives CDR1 SGHTA, CDR2 FQGNSA. With 5 bases clipped from V and 8 bases from J, the junction kept 8 bases outside the gene matches. For the CDR3, the DNA is TGTGCCAGCAGCCCCCCGGGACAGGGGATGGAAGCTTTCTTT. Residues: CASSPPGQGMEAFF.

The chain couples TRBV18 to TRBJ1-6, with D perhaps TRBD1 (6 bases). V lost 3 bases to trimming and J lost 7 bases, with 10 bases between them. The CDR3 covers 14 residues. Germline loops: CDR1 KGHSH, CDR2 LQKENI. The CDR3 reads CASSPRDTNSPLHF. CDR3 sequence (DNA): TGTGCCAGCTCACCGCGGGACACCAATTCACCCCTCCACTTT.

The chain recombines TRBV2 with TRBJ2-1; maybe TRBD2 (5 bases). CDR3 length equals 13 residues. Between the trimmed V and J ends, which lost 6 bases and 10 bases, there was a span of 16 bases. Germline V CDR1 and CDR2: SNHLY, FYNNEI. CDR3 region: CASSPEDLGEQFF. CDR3 bases: TGTGCCAGCAGCCCGGAGGACCTAGGGGAGCAGTTCTTC.

The chain combines TRBV18 with TRBJ2-5; 9 nucleotides agree with TRBD1. V lost 5 bases and J lost 5; bases outside the gene matches: 9. This CDR3 contains 15 residues. Germline CDR1 KGHSH, CDR2 LQKENI. CDR3 sequence (DNA): TGTGCCAGCTCAATTCCGGGACAGGGTTTCGAGACCCAGTACTTC. Protein product: CASSIPGQGFETQYF.

This chain links TRBV10-2 with TRBJ2-3, with TRBD2 matching 11 bases. The CDR3 contains 14 residues. V shed 7 bases, J shed 7 bases, and the junction held 7 bases outside the gene matches. The germline CDR1 and CDR2 sequences are WSHSY and SAAADI. CDR3 protein: CASTIAGGPYTQYF. The DNA of the CDR3 is TGCGCCAGCACCATAGCGGGAGGGCCTTATACGCAGTATTTT.

The table lists this clone with a count of one. The chain carries TRBV7-2 and TRBJ2-5, with TRBD2 matching over 8 bases. Germline CDR1 reads SGHTA; CDR2 reads FQGNSA. There are 16 residues in the CDR3. V trimming: 5 bases; J trimming: 4 bases; junction bases outside the gene matches: 12. The CDR3 spells CASSPPLGGGRETQYF. The CDR3 DNA reads TGTGCCAGCAGCCCCCCTCTCGGGGGGGGGCGAGAGACCCAGTACTTC.

In its sample, this clone was seen a few times. The CDR3 coding sequence is TGTGCCAGTAGTATAGGCCAGAGGGACGAGCAGTACTTC. This gives the protein CASSIGQRDEQYF. The chain combines TRBV19 with TRBJ2-7, with a tentative D call TRBD2 (5 bases). Germline CDR1 LNHDA, CDR2 SQIVND (reference sequence). This CDR3 comprises 13 residues. V was clipped by 1 base and J by 5 bases, with 9 bases between them.